The 29 T cell receptor beta chains below were found in one sample sequenced in a study of T-cell reconstitution after alpha-beta-depleted transplantation in children. This sample's TCRbeta library carried unique molecular identifier barcodes. Each CDR3 protein gets one entry after TCRdb re-called the PCR reads with MiXCR. The data hold just over 70,000 distinct CDR3 sequences, with roughly 6.6% observed a single time. The specimen was PBMCs from the stem cell graft donor, collected from the stem cell graft. All receptors come from a human donor who donated a stem cell graft to a child with acute lymphoblastic leukemia.

This rearrangement joins TRBV7-6 to TRBJ1-1, with a tentative D call TRBD1 (5 bases). Germline V gene data show CDR1 as SGHVS and CDR2 as FNYEAQ. The CDR3 spans 13 residues. With 4 bases removed from V and 4 bases from J, the gap between germline ends came to 10 bases. Written as DNA, the CDR3 is TGTGCCAGCAGCTCCCGGAGGGGCACTGAAGCTTTCTTT. Residues: CASSSRRGTEAFF.

This clonotype was detected ten times or more. The V gene is TRBV10-3, the J gene TRBJ2-7; no firm D call. This CDR3 region has 13 residues. Germline CDR1 ENHRY, CDR2 SYGVKD. Trimming took off 0 bases at V and 6 bases at J, with 9 bases between the two ends. CDR3 DNA: TGTGCCATCAGTGAGTCTACCCATCCCGAGCAGTACTTC. Translation gives CAISESTHPEQYF.

The chain links TRBV24-1 to TRBJ2-1; TRBD2 matches 12 bases. V was pared by 0 bases and J by 5 bases, with 4 bases of the junction left unmatched. In germline, CDR1 is KGHDR, CDR2 SFDVKD. The CDR3 loop spans 17 amino acids. CDR3 nucleotide sequence: TGTGCCACCAGTGATTTGGAGACTAGCGGGAGCCACAATGAGCAGTTCTTC. Its protein is CATSDLETSGSHNEQFF.

This clonotype was recorded many times. The genes are TRBV11-2 and TRBJ2-3; possibly TRBD1 or TRBD2 for D (6 bases each). The CDR3 is 16 residues long. Germline V gives CDR1 SGHAT, CDR2 FQNNGV. V was shortened by 5 bases and J by 0 bases, with 15 bases between the two germline ends. This chain's CDR3 is CASSGGLQISTDTQYF. CDR3 DNA: TGTGCCAGCAGCGGGGGGCTACAGATTAGCACAGATACGCAGTATTTT.

There are many counts of this clonotype. The V gene is TRBV10-2, the J gene TRBJ2-1, with D possibly being TRBD2 (6 bases). The V end was cut by 7 bases, the J end by 6 bases, with 16 bases between. This CDR3 spans 14 amino acids. CDR1 WSHSY and CDR2 SAAADI come from the germline V gene. CDR3 region: CASNRAAEGNEQFF. In DNA, the CDR3 is TGCGCCAGCAACCGAGCGGCGGAGGGCAATGAGCAGTTCTTC.

The CDR3 nucleotides read TGCAGTGCACACAGAAGCTCCTACGAGCAGTACTTC. Translating it yields CSAHRSSYEQYF. V usage is TRBV20-1 and J usage is TRBJ2-7; the D is unclear. Germline CDR1 is DFQATT and CDR2 is SNEGSKA (reference sequence). This CDR3 is 12 amino acids long. Trimming cost V 6 bases and J 0 bases, with 9 bases left between them.

There are many counts of this clonotype. V usage is TRBV5-1 and J usage is TRBJ2-7, with D perhaps given as TRBD1 or TRBD2 (7 bases each). Germline V gene lookup returns CDR1 SGHRS and CDR2 YFSETQ. The germline V and J ends were trimmed by 4 bases and 3 bases, with 14 bases remaining between them. There are 14 residues in the CDR3. The CDR3 loop reads CASSRTRGRYEQYF. The CDR3 coding sequence is TGCGCCAGCAGCCGGACTAGGGGGCGCTACGAGCAGTACTTC.

Worth noting for this clonotype: Since the CDR3 does not end with the conserved phenylalanine or tryptophan, this likely comes from a read error. The J gene is TRBJ2-7, the V gene TRBV20-1; maybe TRBD1 (6 bases). Germline V gene lookup returns CDR1 DFQATT and CDR2 SNEGSKA (reference sequence). The CDR3 is 15 residues long. In nucleotides, the CDR3 is TGCAGTGCTAGAGATATAGGGACAAGGTCCTTCGAGCAGTACTTG. The encoded protein is CSARDIGTRSFEQYL.

The genes are TRBV10-3 and TRBJ1-2; 9 bases are a match to TRBD1. The CDR3 contains 11 residues. V shed 9 bases and J 6 bases; nucleotides not matched to a gene: 2. In germline, CDR1 is ENHRY, CDR2 SYGVKD. Here the CDR3 DNA reads TGTGCCATAGACAGGGGGGATGGCTACACCTTC. Translation: CAIDRGDGYTF.

This clonotype was seen more than once but under ten times. The CDR3 sequence: CASSLDRATLNEKLFF. The CDR3 coding sequence is TGTGCCAGCAGCCTAGATCGGGCCACGTTAAATGAAAAACTGTTTTTT. The chain joins TRBV7-9 to TRBJ1-4; D not resolved. Germline V CDR1 and CDR2: SEHNR, FQNEAQ (reference sequence). CDR3 size: 16 residues. The V and J ends lost 5 bases and 5 bases respectively, with 18 bases between them.

This clonotype was seen repeatedly, ten times or more. The genes are TRBV18 and TRBJ2-2; D not certain. Trimming stripped 3 bases from V and 1 base from J, with 9 bases between. Germline CDR1 is KGHSH and CDR2 is LQKENI. The CDR3 is made up of 15 amino acids. The CDR3 nucleotides read TGTGCCAGCTCACCGTCCGCAGGGAACACCGGGGAGCTGTTTTTT. Its protein product is CASSPSAGNTGELFF. Variable domain in full (rest from reference TRBV18 and TRBJ2-2): NAGVMQNPRHLVRRRGQEARLRCSPMKGHSHVYWYRQLPEEGLKFMVYLQKENIIDESGMPKERFSAEFPKEGPSILRIQQVVRGDSAAYFCASSPSAGNTGELFFGEGSRLTVL.

CDR3 sequence reads: CASSLGGAGGPGEQFF. The CDR3, as DNA: TGTGCCAGCAGCTTGGGGGGGGCGGGAGGGCCGGGTGAGCAGTTCTTC. The rearrangement uses TRBV5-6 and TRBJ2-1; 9 nucleotides match TRBD2. This CDR3 has 16 amino acids. With V trimmed by 0 bases and J by 9 bases, 10 bases remained unmatched. CDR1 and CDR2 (germline): SGHDT, YYEEEE.

The genes are TRBV18 and TRBJ2-2; 10 positions match TRBD2. Unmatched junction bases numbered 8, after V lost 8 bases and J lost 5 bases. This CDR3 comprises 15 residues. CDR1 and CDR2 (germline): KGHSH, LQKENI. CDR3 residues: CASTSSGSWTGELFF. The CDR3 DNA reads TGTGCCAGCACTTCTAGCGGGAGTTGGACCGGGGAGCTGTTTTTT.

This clonotype has ten or more counts. The chain combines TRBV11-2 with TRBJ2-1, with D uncertain. The CDR3 has 16 amino acids. The V gene's germline CDR1 is SGHAT and CDR2 FQNNGV. V was shortened by 4 bases and J by 0 bases, with 13 bases between the two germline ends. CDR3 nucleotides: TGTGCCAGCAGCTCCCACTGGGGAAGCTCCTACAATGAGCAGTTCTTC. This codes for CASSSHWGSSYNEQFF.

This clonotype was observed at least ten times. The rearrangement uses TRBV12-3 or TRBV12-4 and TRBJ1-3; D is unclear. CDR3 length: 12 amino acids. The ends were cut back, 6 bases at V and 6 bases at J, with 9 bases in the middle. DNA for the CDR3: TGTGCCAGCAGCCCCCTTTTAAACACCATATATTTT. Translated, it gives CASSPLLNTIYF.

This sequence joins TRBV13 and TRBJ2-7, with D possibly being TRBD1 or TRBD2 (6 bases each). Trimming pared 8 bases from V and 4 bases from J, leaving 15 bases between. Germline CDR1 and CDR2: PRHDT and FYEKMQ (reference sequence). The CDR3 spans 13 residues. In nucleotides, the CDR3 is TGTGCCAGCGGCGGGACATACGATTACGAGCAGTACTTC. Its translation: CASGGTYDYEQYF. Full variable domain (missing parts from reference TRBV13 and TRBJ2-7): AAGVIQSPRHLIKEKRETATLKCYPIPRHDTVYWYQQGPGQDPQFLISFYEKMQSDKGSIPDRFSAQQFSDYHSELNMSSLELGDSALYFCASGGTYDYEQYFGPGTRLTVT.

This clonotype has a handful of counts. The chain has TRBV18 and TRBJ2-7, with TRBD1 matching 8 bases. The germline V gene has CDR1 KGHSH and CDR2 LQKENI. Trimming removed 4 bases from V and 4 bases from J; junction bases left unmatched: 6. This CDR3 has 14 amino acids. DNA for the CDR3: TGTGCCAGCTCACTGGACAGGGTGGGGTACGAGCAGTACTTC. Encoded protein: CASSLDRVGYEQYF.

The chain joins TRBV27 to TRBJ1-2; D is possibly TRBD1 (6 bases). Germline CDR1 and CDR2: MNHEY and SMNVEV (reference sequence). The CDR3 consists of 15 residues. Between the trimmed V and J ends, which lost 5 bases and 8 bases, there was a span of 21 bases. CDR3 in amino acids: CASSPRIRGFKGYTF. DNA for the CDR3: TGTGCCAGCAGTCCCCGCATCAGGGGCTTTAAAGGCTACACCTTC.

Ten or more counts support this clonotype. This chain uses TRBV27 with TRBJ2-7, with 8 bases aligning to TRBD1. Germline lookup yields CDR1 MNHEY and CDR2 SMNVEV (reference sequence). The CDR3 totals 13 residues. V lost 6 bases and J lost 7; bases outside the gene matches: 8. The CDR3 bases are TGTGCCAGCAGGATACAGGGGGTGGGTGAGCAGTACTTC. It encodes CASRIQGVGEQYF.

This clonotype came up many times. The chain has TRBV29-1 and TRBJ2-3, with D unresolved. Between the trimmed V and J ends, which lost 6 bases and 3 bases, there was a span of 4 bases. Germline V CDR1 and CDR2: SQVTM, ANQGSEA. This CDR3 is 10 amino acids long. The CDR3, as DNA: TGCAGCGTACGGACAGATACGCAGTATTTT. It translates to CSVRTDTQYF.

This clonotype was observed a few times. The V and J genes are TRBV23-1 and TRBJ1-2, with TRBD1 identical over 7 bases. TRBV23-1 is sorted into the ORF group, with uncertain function. V shed 11 bases and J 0 bases; nucleotides not matched to a gene: 18. This CDR3 has 17 amino acids. CDR3 region: CAQTIRDSHFSNYGYTF. The CDR3 DNA sequence: TGCGCCCAAACGATCCGGGACAGCCACTTTTCTAACTATGGCTACACCTTC.

This clonotype has a count of ten or more. V gene TRBV7-2 combines with J gene TRBJ2-4; 9 positions agree with TRBD2. Germline CDR1 reads SGHTA; CDR2 reads FQGNSA. The CDR3 is 20 residues long. With 3 bases clipped from V and 3 bases from J, the junction kept 18 bases outside the gene matches. For the CDR3, the DNA is TGTGCCAGCAGCTTGGCTCACGGCGGGGGGGCCCTCGCGGTCAAAAACATTCAGTACTTC. This gives the protein CASSLAHGGGALAVKNIQYF.

Many counts were recorded for this clonotype. The V gene is TRBV6-4, the J gene TRBJ2-3; 10 nucleotides line up with TRBD2. Trimming cost V 0 bases and J 2 bases; bases outside gene matches: 2. Germline CDR1 is MRHNA and CDR2 is SNTAGT. The CDR3 runs 16 residues. The CDR3 DNA reads TGTGCCAGCAGTGACTCGAGCGGGGGGGCCACAGATACGCAGTATTTT. Amino acids: CASSDSSGGATDTQYF.

This clonotype was recorded many times. This chain joins TRBV28 and TRBJ1-5; 8 bases are a match to TRBD1. V was clipped by 3 bases and J by 3 bases; unmatched bases: 7. The CDR3 runs 16 residues. CDR1 is MDHEN, CDR2 SYDVKM, per germline. In nucleotides, the CDR3 is TGTGCCAGCAGTTTCCTCGGACAGGGTGACAATCAGCCCCAGCATTTT. Its translation is CASSFLGQGDNQPQHF.

There are many counts of this clonotype. The V call is TRBV2, the J call TRBJ2-2; possibly TRBD1 for D (6 bases). This CDR3 is built from 13 residues. CDR1 and CDR2 from the germline V gene are SNHLY and FYNNEI. The V and J ends lost 10 bases and 4 bases respectively, with 13 bases between them. The CDR3 DNA follows: TGTGCCACAATCCTGGACAGCACCGGGGAGCTGTTTTTT. Protein sequence: CATILDSTGELFF.

Many counts were recorded for this clonotype. The rearrangement joins TRBV20-1 to TRBJ2-1, with TRBD2 as a possible D gene (5 bases). Per the germline V gene, CDR1 is DFQATT and CDR2 is SNEGSKA (reference sequence). The CDR3 length is 14 residues. Trimming removed 0 bases at V and 4 bases at J, with 10 bases between. The CDR3 sequence is CSARDLAAYNEQFF. As DNA, the CDR3 is TGCAGTGCTAGAGATCTAGCCGCGTACAATGAGCAGTTCTTC.

This clonotype has a handful of counts. The rearrangement joins TRBV5-4 to TRBJ2-7; 15 nucleotides match TRBD2. The V gene end was trimmed by 4 bases and the J gene end by 4 bases; junction bases not matched to a gene: 3. This CDR3 has 15 residues. The germline V gene has CDR1 SGHNT and CDR2 YYREEE (reference sequence). CDR3 DNA sequence: TGTGCCAGCAGCCCGGGACTAGCGGGAGGTTACGAGCAGTACTTC. This gives the protein CASSPGLAGGYEQYF.

This clonotype came up many times. The rearrangement joins TRBV4-3 to TRBJ1-2, with no clear D. The V end was cut by 1 base, the J end by 5 bases, with 11 bases between. Germline CDR1 is LGHNA and CDR2 is YSLEER. CDR3 length equals 14 residues. CDR3 sequence reads: CASSQGERGYGYTF. CDR3 coding DNA: TGCGCCAGCAGCCAAGGGGAGCGGGGTTATGGCTACACCTTC.

The rearrangement links TRBV5-4 to TRBJ2-6; no definite D call. Germline V gene sequence: CDR1 SGHNT, CDR2 YYREEE (reference sequence). V gave up 3 bases and J gave up 0 bases, with 7 bases separating them. The CDR3 extends over 15 amino acids. In DNA form, the CDR3 reads TGTGCCAGCAGCTCCGCAACCTCTGGGGCCAACGTCCTGACTTTC. Its protein is CASSSATSGANVLTF.